The 28 T cell receptor beta chains in this list originate from one sample, sequenced in a study of blood T cell repertoires in COVID-19. The data were produced by immunoSEQ multiplex PCR, yet TCRdb's version contains in-frame clones alone and is incomplete. The sample consists of about 20,000 clones, 86% of them appearing once. Sequenced sample: peripheral blood. These receptors originate from a human donor in a cohort sampled during active COVID-19.

This clone was seen just once. The chain employs TRBV10-3 and TRBJ2-1; a weak D match, TRBD2 (5 bases). The CDR3 spans 13 residues. V lost 4 bases, J lost 8 bases, and 12 bases lay in between. Germline V gene lookup returns CDR1 ENHRY and CDR2 SYGVKD. CDR3 coding DNA: TGTGCCATCAGTGTGAGGGTGGGCGATGAGCAGTTCTTC. This codes for CAISVRVGDEQFF.

This chain uses TRBV11-2 with TRBJ2-2, with D unclear. CDR1 is SGHAT and CDR2 is FQNNGV in the germline V gene. V lost 5 bases and J 4 bases, leaving 8 bases between the germline ends. This CDR3 is built from 13 residues. DNA of the CDR3: TGTGCCAGCAGCCCCATTAGCACCGGGGAGCTGTTTTTT. It is translated as CASSPISTGELFF.

This clone was counted a single time. The V gene is TRBV19, the J gene TRBJ2-3, with a possible D match to TRBD2 (6 bases). The CDR3 totals 14 residues. In germline, CDR1 is LNHDA, CDR2 SQIVND (reference sequence). V was shortened by 8 bases and J by 3 bases, with 15 bases between the two germline ends. The CDR3 loop reads CASRHGSKTDTQYF. CDR3 coding DNA: TGTGCCAGTCGTCACGGGAGTAAGACAGATACGCAGTATTTT.

The chain carries TRBV6-1 and TRBJ1-6; D unclear. The germline V gene has CDR1 MNHNS and CDR2 SASEGT. The CDR3 runs to 14 residues. V lost 3 bases and J lost 0, with 3 bases in between. The CDR3 protein is CASSDSSYNSPLHF. For the CDR3, the DNA is TGTGCCAGCAGTGACAGCTCCTATAATTCACCCCTCCACTTT.

The V and J genes are TRBV5-5 and TRBJ1-1; unclear D gene. CDR3 size: 13 residues. Germline V gives CDR1 SGHKS, CDR2 YYEKEE (reference sequence). Trimming cost V 2 bases and J 6 bases, with 11 bases left between them. The CDR3 reads CASSFWVGAEAFF. The CDR3 nucleotides are TGTGCCAGCAGCTTTTGGGTCGGAGCTGAAGCTTTCTTT.

The chain has TRBV2 and TRBJ1-4; 8 bases align to TRBD1. Germline V gene lookup returns CDR1 SNHLY and CDR2 FYNNEI. The CDR3 contains 16 residues. V shed 6 bases, J shed 0 bases, and the junction held 6 bases outside the gene matches. The CDR3 spells CASSGDRPATNEKLFF. CDR3 nucleotides: TGTGCCAGCAGCGGGGACAGGCCTGCAACTAATGAAAAACTGTTTTTT.

The rearrangement links TRBV5-1 to TRBJ2-2; TRBD2 agrees at 11 bases. This CDR3 is built from 17 residues. Trimming took 2 bases from V and 2 from J; bases not matched to a gene: 5. The germline gives CDR1 SGHRS, CDR2 YFSETQ. CDR3 DNA: TGCGCCAGCAGCTTAGGGGGACTAGCGGATAACACCGGGGAGCTGTTTTTT. It is translated as CASSLGGLADNTGELFF.

The chain links TRBV5-4 to TRBJ1-1, with 9 bases identical to TRBD1. With 3 bases clipped from V and 5 bases from J, the junction kept 5 bases outside the gene matches. The CDR3 has 14 amino acids. Germline lookup yields CDR1 SGHNT and CDR2 YYREEE (reference sequence). CDR3 protein: CASSYGTGLTEAFF. Written as DNA, the CDR3 is TGTGCCAGCAGCTACGGGACAGGGCTTACTGAAGCTTTCTTT.

The V gene is TRBV18, the J gene TRBJ1-2; 8 positions agree with TRBD1. Germline CDR1 reads KGHSH; CDR2 reads LQKENI. After removal of 6 bases from V and 6 bases from J, the junction contained 6 bases not matched to a gene. The CDR3 consists of 13 residues. This chain's CDR3 is CASSGQVFDGYTF. CDR3 sequence (DNA): TGTGCCAGCTCGGGACAGGTCTTTGATGGCTACACCTTC.

V is TRBV10-3 and J is TRBJ1-2; maybe TRBD1 (6 bases). The germline V and J ends were trimmed by 7 bases and 6 bases, with 18 bases remaining between them. This CDR3 is built from 14 residues. Germline loops: CDR1 ENHRY, CDR2 SYGVKD. The CDR3 bases are TGTGCCATCAATATGAACACTAACAGGGATGGCTACACCTTC. Translating it yields CAINMNTNRDGYTF.

The chain has TRBV7-2 and TRBJ2-7; D is ambiguous. CDR3 length: 13 residues. Per the germline V gene, CDR1 is SGHTA and CDR2 is FQGNSA. The germline V and J ends were trimmed by 4 bases and 1 base, with 8 bases remaining between them. The CDR3, as DNA: TGTGCCAGCAGCTATCTTCGGTCCTACGAGCAGTACTTC. As protein: CASSYLRSYEQYF.

CDR3 sequence (DNA): TGTGCCAGCAGTTACTCAAGGGACAGGGGGTTCTATGAAGCTTTCTTT. Protein: CASSYSRDRGFYEAFF. The genes are TRBV6-5 and TRBJ1-1; 11 positions agree with TRBD1. V lost 0 bases and J lost 7; bases outside the gene matches: 7. CDR1 is MNHEY and CDR2 is SVGAGI in the germline V gene. There are 16 residues in the CDR3.

The chain couples TRBV6-5 to TRBJ1-2, with a possible D match to TRBD1 (6 bases). The CDR3 loop spans 14 amino acids. Trimming cost V 4 bases and J 7 bases, with 16 bases left between them. Germline assignment: CDR1 MNHEY and CDR2 SVGAGI. CDR3 sequence: CASSFTGKASGYTF. The CDR3 region has the DNA TGTGCCAGCAGTTTTACAGGGAAGGCAAGTGGCTACACCTTC.

The chain recombines TRBV2 with TRBJ1-1, with TRBD1 matching over 7 bases. CDR1 and CDR2 (germline): SNHLY, FYNNEI. Trimming took 4 bases from V and 6 from J; bases not matched to a gene: 14. The CDR3 spans 16 residues. The CDR3 region is CASSGLGQETLAEAFF. Here the CDR3 DNA reads TGTGCCAGCAGTGGTTTAGGACAGGAGACCTTGGCTGAAGCTTTCTTT. Filled out from reference TRBV2 and TRBJ1-1, the complete variable domain reads EPEVTQTPSHQVTQMGQEVILRCVPISNHLYFYWYRQILGQKVEFLVSFYNNEISEKSEIFDDQFSVERPDGSNFTLKIRSTKLEDSAMYFCASSGLGQETLAEAFFGQGTRLTVV.

The chain recombines TRBV6-2 or TRBV6-3 with TRBJ2-1, with TRBD2 identical over 14 bases. V dropped 5 bases and J dropped 15; count of bases not matched to a gene: 12. Germline V gives CDR1 MNHEY, CDR2 SVGEGT. The CDR3 length is 15 residues. The CDR3 loop reads CASSSRTSGRPRSFF. In nucleotides, the CDR3 is TGTGCCAGCAGTAGCAGGACTAGCGGGAGGCCAAGATCGTTCTTC.

This sequence joins TRBV7-6 and TRBJ2-7, with TRBD1 matching 10 bases. CDR1 and CDR2 from the germline V gene are SGHVS and FNYEAQ. The CDR3 is made up of 15 amino acids. The J segment lost 7 bases and the V segment lost 5 bases, leaving 11 bases of the junction unmatched. The CDR3: CASSPSDRGLGEQYF. The CDR3 DNA reads TGTGCCAGCAGCCCATCCGACAGGGGGCTAGGGGAGCAGTACTTC. The entire variable domain, with the rest obtained from reference TRBV7-6 and TRBJ2-7, is as follows: GAGVSQSPRYKVTKRGQDVALRCDPISGHVSLYWYRQALGQGPEFLTYFNYEAQQDKSGLPNDRFSAERPEGSISTLTIQRTEQRDSAMYRCASSPSDRGLGEQYFGPGTRLTVT.

The CDR3 sequence is CASSLLAGRDEQFF. The CDR3 DNA is TGTGCCAGCAGCTTACTCGCGGGAAGGGATGAGCAGTTCTTC. The chain is built from TRBV7-3 and TRBJ2-1; weak D call: TRBD2 (6 bases). Germline assignment: CDR1 SGHTA and CDR2 FQGTGA. The CDR3 spans 14 residues. The ends were cut back, 2 bases at V and 8 bases at J, with 13 bases in the middle.

CDR3 sequence reads: CASSLARGINEKLFF. The CDR3 nucleotides are TGCGCCAGCAGCTTGGCCAGGGGGATTAATGAAAAACTGTTTTTT. This rearrangement joins TRBV5-1 to TRBJ1-4, with 7 bases identical to TRBD1. Germline V lookup: CDR1 SGHRS, CDR2 YFSETQ. The V gene end was trimmed by 0 bases and the J gene end by 4 bases; junction bases not matched to a gene: 3. CDR3 length equals 15 residues.

The chain links TRBV6-5 to TRBJ2-3, with D uncertain. Deletions cut 3 bases from V and 0 bases from J, with 7 bases between. The CDR3 sequence is 14 residues long. CDR1 is MNHEY, CDR2 SVGAGI, per germline. In DNA form, the CDR3 reads TGTGCCAGCAGTTATGCGGCTAGCACAGATACGCAGTATTTT. Its translation: CASSYAASTDTQYF.

This chain links TRBV21-1 with TRBJ2-3; the D call in the table, TRBD2, was not verified against the DNA. TRBV21-1 is given as a pseudogene. CDR3 length: 20 residues. Here the CDR3 DNA reads TGTGCCAGCAGCAAAAGGGCCGGACTAGCGGGGGTCGTTAACACAGATACGCAGTATTTT. This translates into CASSKRAGLAGVVNTDTQYF.

V usage is TRBV15 and J usage is TRBJ2-3, with 12 nucleotides matching TRBD2. Germline values: CDR1 LNHNV, CDR2 YYDKDF (reference sequence). The V segment lost 1 base and the J segment 6 bases; nucleotides outside the gene matches: 5. The CDR3 sequence is 16 residues long. The CDR3 reads CATSRGLAGGLDTQYF. The CDR3 DNA is TGTGCCACCAGCAGAGGGCTAGCGGGAGGGTTGGATACGCAGTATTTT.

DNA for the CDR3: TGTGCCAGCAGCGTAGGTGGTATGGGACAGGTCCAAGAGACCCAGTACTTC. Its translation: CASSVGGMGQVQETQYF. The chain joins TRBV9 to TRBJ2-5, with 8 bases matching TRBD1. Germline CDR1 SGDLS, CDR2 YYNGEE. The junction had 8 bases not matched to a gene; V was cut back by 0 bases and J by 1 base. CDR3 size: 17 residues.

CDR3 coding DNA: TGTGCCAGCAACCCGGGACTAGCGCCCAATGAGCAGTTCTTC. As protein: CASNPGLAPNEQFF. The chain combines TRBV28 with TRBJ2-1; 10 bases map to TRBD2. J was trimmed by 6 bases and V by 7 bases; bases with no gene match: 6. The CDR3 consists of 14 residues. Germline CDR1 and CDR2: MDHEN and SYDVKM. Full variable domain (rest looked up from reference TRBV28 and TRBJ2-1): DVKVTQSSRYLVKRTGEKVFLECVQDMDHENMFWYRQDPGLGLRLIYFSYDVKMKEKGDIPEGYSVSREKKERFSLILESASTNQTSMYLCASNPGLAPNEQFFGPGTRLTVL.

The chain recombines TRBV5-8 with TRBJ2-7; 12 bases match TRBD2. Germline CDR1 and CDR2: SGHTS and YDEGEE. This CDR3 is built from 17 residues. V trimming: 3 bases; J trimming: 3 bases; junction bases outside the gene matches: 10. Here the CDR3 DNA reads TGTGCCAGCAGCTCCCGGGGACTAGCGGGCGGTAACTACGAGCAGTACTTC. This sequence encodes CASSSRGLAGGNYEQYF.

The rearrangement joins TRBV28 to TRBJ2-2, with 9 bases matching TRBD2. This CDR3 comprises 15 residues. V lost 6 bases to trimming and J lost 3 bases; unmatched junction nucleotides: 5. Germline values: CDR1 MDHEN, CDR2 SYDVKM. CDR3 sequence (DNA): TGTGCCAGCAGCTTCAGCGGGAGGTACACCGGGGAGCTGTTTTTT. Translation gives CASSFSGRYTGELFF.

The chain couples TRBV4-1 to TRBJ2-1; 14 bases agree with TRBD2. The CDR3 consists of 16 residues. J was trimmed by 12 bases and V by 2 bases; bases with no gene match: 9. Germline V lookup: CDR1 MGHRA, CDR2 YSYEKL. The DNA of the CDR3 is TGCGCCAGCAGCCAACTTCCGGGACTAGCGGGGGTTCGGCAGTTCTTC. As protein: CASSQLPGLAGVRQFF.

This chain connects TRBV5-1 to TRBJ2-6, with D possibly TRBD2 on 5 matching bases. From germline, CDR1 is SGHRS and CDR2 YFSETQ. The V gene lost 4 bases and the J gene lost 0 bases, with 14 bases spanning the gap. This CDR3 is built from 17 residues. The CDR3 nucleotides are TGCGCCAGCAGCGGAGGTGTAACCCACTCTGGGGCCAACGTCCTGACTTTC. Amino acids: CASSGGVTHSGANVLTF.

V usage is TRBV19 and J usage is TRBJ1-1, with 11 bases aligning to TRBD1. J lost 1 base, V lost 5 bases, and 3 bases had no gene match. Germline V lookup: CDR1 LNHDA, CDR2 SQIVND (reference sequence). This CDR3 is 15 amino acids long. CDR3: CASSGTGGRNTEAFF. Here the CDR3 DNA reads TGTGCCAGTAGTGGGACAGGGGGACGGAACACTGAAGCTTTCTTT.